The 20 T cell receptor beta chains presented below share a single source sample, sequenced in a study of blood T cell repertoires in COVID-19. Generated by immunoSEQ multiplex PCR, the TCRdb table keeps only in-frame clones and is missing some. The data contain 87,000 or so clones, 87% of them singletons. What was sequenced was peripheral blood. Receptors were obtained from a woman at least 80 years old with acute or convalescent COVID-19.

This clone was detected once. This chain connects TRBV19 to TRBJ2-2, with a tentative D call TRBD1 (6 bases). The CDR3 is made up of 15 amino acids. The germline V and J ends were trimmed by 7 bases and 3 bases, with 15 bases remaining between them. The V gene's germline CDR1 is LNHDA and CDR2 SQIVND (reference sequence). The CDR3 DNA reads TGTGCCAGTATGAATTCGTGGACAGACACCGGGGAGCTGTTTTTT. It is translated as CASMNSWTDTGELFF.

The chain carries TRBV10-1 and TRBJ2-3; TRBD2 aligns across 9 bases. J was trimmed by 4 bases and V by 0 bases; bases with no gene match: 2. There are 15 residues in the CDR3. Germline lookup yields CDR1 WNHNN and CDR2 SYGVQD (reference sequence). The CDR3 spells CASSESAGGADTQYF. DNA for the CDR3: TGCGCCAGCAGTGAGTCTGCGGGAGGGGCAGATACGCAGTATTTT.

The J gene is TRBJ1-5, the V gene TRBV6-5; 9 positions match TRBD1. Germline V gene lookup returns CDR1 MNHEY and CDR2 SVGAGI. This CDR3 spans 14 amino acids. V lost 6 bases to trimming and J lost 6 bases; unmatched junction nucleotides: 6. Here the CDR3 reads CASRTGGGGQPQHF. The CDR3 DNA follows: TGTGCCAGCAGAACAGGGGGCGGAGGTCAGCCCCAGCATTTT.

This rearrangement joins TRBV19 to TRBJ2-1; 9 bases match TRBD1. This CDR3 is 14 amino acids long. CDR1 and CDR2 from the germline V gene are LNHDA and SQIVND (reference sequence). V gave up 5 bases and J gave up 3 bases; unmatched junction bases: 2. Here the CDR3 reads CASSPDRGYNEQFF. The CDR3 DNA sequence: TGTGCCAGTAGTCCGGACAGGGGCTACAATGAGCAGTTCTTC.

The V gene is TRBV15, the J gene TRBJ1-6; no clear D. Trimming shortened V by 9 bases and J by 6 bases, and 12 bases separated the two germline ends. The CDR3 runs to 13 residues. Germline values: CDR1 LNHNV, CDR2 YYDKDF (reference sequence). The CDR3 nucleotides read TGTGCCACGACCGGAGAGCTTAATTCACCCCTCCACTTT. Its translation: CATTGELNSPLHF.

The genes are TRBV30 and TRBJ2-7, with TRBD2 identical over 11 bases. This CDR3 comprises 15 residues. V gave up 3 bases and J gave up 0 bases; unmatched junction bases: 4. CDR1 and CDR2 from the germline V gene are GTSNPN and SVGIG (reference sequence). Here the CDR3 reads CAWRLAGVSSYEQYF. DNA for the CDR3: TGTGCCTGGAGACTAGCGGGGGTTAGCTCCTACGAGCAGTACTTC.

The chain joins TRBV21-1 to TRBJ2-7; the table gives TRBD2 as D, unverified against the DNA. TRBV21-1 is shown as a pseudogene. The CDR3 has 11 amino acids. The CDR3 protein is CASTLYYEQYF. The DNA for the CDR3 is TGTGCCAGCACTCTTTATTACGAGCAGTACTTC.

The chain has TRBV7-9 and TRBJ1-1; 10 bases align to TRBD1. V dropped 3 bases and J dropped 2; count of bases not matched to a gene: 3. The CDR3 is 15 residues long. CDR1 and CDR2 from the germline V gene are SEHNR and FQNEAQ (reference sequence). CDR3 nucleotides: TGTGCCAGCAGCTTCAGGGACAGGGGCAACACTGAAGCTTTCTTT. As protein: CASSFRDRGNTEAFF.

The rearrangement joins TRBV6-5 to TRBJ1-1; D possibly corresponds to TRBD1 (6 bases). Trimming removed 10 bases from V and 1 base from J, with 13 bases in between. Germline lookup yields CDR1 MNHEY and CDR2 SVGAGI. This CDR3 is 13 amino acids long. CDR3 loop: CAIWLGQNTEAFF. In DNA, the CDR3 is TGTGCCATTTGGTTGGGACAGAACACTGAAGCTTTCTTT.

A single count supports this clone. The chain employs TRBV14 and TRBJ2-1; possible D gene TRBD1, 6 bases. V lost 0 bases and J lost 2, with 17 bases in between. The germline CDR1 and CDR2 sequences are SGHDN and FVKESK. The CDR3 consists of 18 residues. In nucleotides, the CDR3 is TGTGCCAGCAGCCAAGATAGGGCAGGGACACTTGCCTACAATGAGCAGTTCTTC. Protein product: CASSQDRAGTLAYNEQFF.

The genes are TRBV13 and TRBJ2-7; a possible D gene is TRBD1 (6 bases). The germline gives CDR1 PRHDT, CDR2 FYEKMQ (reference sequence). CDR3 length equals 15 residues. Trimming took 5 bases from V and 2 from J, leaving 16 bases between them. CDR3 sequence: CASSPRLGAAYEQYF. The CDR3 nucleotides read TGTGCCAGCAGCCCCCGACTGGGGGCTGCCTACGAGCAGTACTTC.

This chain uses TRBV5-1 with TRBJ2-7, with 8 bases that match TRBD1. The CDR3 extends over 13 amino acids. The germline gives CDR1 SGHRS, CDR2 YFSETQ. Trimming took 4 bases from V and 7 from J; bases not matched to a gene: 7. The CDR3 DNA reads as TGCGCCAGCAGCGACCTACAGGGGGGAGAGCAGTACTTC. It translates to CASSDLQGGEQYF.

The rearrangement uses TRBV10-3 and TRBJ1-5; 8 bases map to TRBD1. With 7 bases clipped from V and 4 bases from J, the junction kept 6 bases outside the gene matches. Looked up from germline, CDR1 is ENHRY and CDR2 is SYGVKD. The length of the CDR3 is 14 residues. CDR3 protein: CAIKGQGENQPQHF. CDR3 DNA: TGTGCCATCAAAGGACAGGGTGAAAATCAGCCCCAGCATTTT.

The chain has TRBV3-1 (or the pseudogene TRBV3-2) and TRBJ2-3, with 10 nucleotides matching TRBD2. The CDR3 runs to 16 residues. Germline assignment: CDR1 LGHDT and CDR2 YNNKEL (reference sequence). V lost 1 base, J lost 2 bases, and 3 bases stayed unmatched. CDR3 coding DNA: TGTGCCAGCAGCCAAGTTCTAGCGGGGGTCACAGATACGCAGTATTTT. It codes for CASSQVLAGVTDTQYF.

V usage is TRBV5-1 and J usage is TRBJ1-1, with D unclear. CDR1 SGHRS and CDR2 YFSETQ come from the germline V gene. The CDR3 runs to 14 residues. V lost 3 bases and J lost 0, with 9 bases in between. The CDR3 spells CASSYADLNTEAFF. In DNA, the CDR3 is TGCGCCAGCAGCTACGCGGATCTGAACACTGAAGCTTTCTTT.

V is TRBV6-5 and J is TRBJ1-6; D perhaps matches TRBD1 (6 bases). V was shortened by 7 bases and J by 5 bases, with 12 bases between the two germline ends. Looked up from germline, CDR1 is MNHEY and CDR2 is SVGAGI. The CDR3 is 14 amino acids. The CDR3 DNA reads TGTGCCAGCACCGGGGACACCAATAATTCACCCCTCCACTTT. Its translation: CASTGDTNNSPLHF.

This clone was counted only a few times. The rearrangement joins TRBV19 to TRBJ2-7, with TRBD2 matching 7 bases. Germline CDR1 LNHDA, CDR2 SQIVND (reference sequence). This CDR3 has 13 amino acids. The V gene end was trimmed by 4 bases and the J gene end by 5 bases; junction bases not matched to a gene: 5. The CDR3 DNA follows: TGTGCCAGTAGTACCTTCGGGGGGAACGAGCAGTACTTC. This sequence encodes CASSTFGGNEQYF.

The chain carries TRBV4-1 and TRBJ2-1; D perhaps matches TRBD2 (6 bases). Trimming pared 2 bases from V and 4 bases from J, leaving 15 bases between. This CDR3 is 16 amino acids long. Looked up from germline, CDR1 is MGHRA and CDR2 is YSYEKL. Here the CDR3 reads CASSQRSSGAYNEQFF. In DNA, the CDR3 is TGCGCCAGCAGCCAACGGAGTAGCGGAGCTTACAATGAGCAGTTCTTC.

The chain uses TRBV6-6 and TRBJ2-2; D ambiguous. V was clipped by 7 bases and J by 1 base, with 7 bases between them. The CDR3 sequence is 13 residues long. CDR1 is MNHNY and CDR2 is SVGAGI in the germline V gene (reference sequence). CDR3 loop: CASTTVNTGELFF. The CDR3 nucleotides are TGTGCCAGCACGACTGTGAACACCGGGGAGCTGTTTTTT.

The CDR3 here is CASSLGLDYEQYF. The CDR3 DNA sequence: TGTGCCAGCAGCTTGGGATTAGACTACGAGCAGTACTTC. The chain uses TRBV5-6 and TRBJ2-7; D is ambiguous. CDR1 is SGHDT and CDR2 is YYEEEE in the germline V gene. The V and J ends lost 0 bases and 3 bases respectively, with 7 bases between them. CDR3 length: 13 residues.